The next 27 T cell receptor beta chains were all read from a single sample in a study of graft-versus-host responses after intestinal transplantation. The method was immunoSEQ multiplex PCR; TCRdb's version includes in-frame clones alone and lacks a portion of them. The sample consists of approximately 18,000 clones, approximately 89% of them appearing once. The input for sequencing was PBMCs, taken 220 to 240 days after intestinal transplant. Every receptor here comes from a human patient who received an intestinal transplant, so some T cells may come from the graft donor.

V gene TRBV6-1 combines with J gene TRBJ1-2; D gene uncertain. Germline CDR1 reads MNHNS; CDR2 reads SASEGT. This CDR3 has 10 amino acids. V was clipped by 2 bases and J by 7 bases, with 2 bases between them. The CDR3 coding sequence is TGTGCCAGCAGTGAACGTGGCTACACCTTC. Encoded protein: CASSERGYTF.

In its sample, this clone was seen a few times. This sequence joins TRBV7-9 and TRBJ1-4; D is undetermined. This CDR3 comprises 12 residues. The V gene lost 3 bases and the J gene lost 7 bases, with 6 bases spanning the gap. Germline values: CDR1 SEHNR, CDR2 FQNEAQ (reference sequence). The CDR3 loop reads CASSFSGEKLFF. CDR3 sequence (DNA): TGTGCCAGCAGCTTCTCGGGTGAAAAACTGTTTTTT.

The V and J genes are TRBV19 and TRBJ2-3; D not resolved. Trimming shortened V by 5 bases and J by 0 bases, and 18 bases separated the two germline ends. This CDR3 comprises 17 residues. CDR1 and CDR2 from the germline V gene are LNHDA and SQIVND (reference sequence). CDR3 protein: CASSLHLVEISTDTQYF. The CDR3 DNA is TGTGCCAGTAGTCTCCACCTCGTCGAAATAAGCACAGATACGCAGTATTTT.

The chain links TRBV6-6 to TRBJ2-3, with D possibly matching TRBD2 (5 bases). CDR1 and CDR2 from the germline V gene are MNHNY and SVGAGI (reference sequence). Trimming took off 5 bases at V and 7 bases at J, with 22 bases between the two ends. The length of the CDR3 is 16 residues. Here the CDR3 DNA reads TGTGCCAGCAGTCACCGGGCGGGTTCTCTTCGCAATACGCAGTATTTT. It codes for CASSHRAGSLRNTQYF.

V and J are TRBV6-6 and TRBJ1-5; 9 bases agree with TRBD1. The junction had 8 bases not matched to a gene; V was cut back by 6 bases and J by 5 bases. The CDR3 totals 15 residues. Germline CDR1 and CDR2: MNHNY and SVGAGI (reference sequence). The CDR3 loop reads CASSPGTGIDQPQHF. CDR3 sequence (DNA): TGTGCCAGCAGCCCCGGGACAGGGATCGATCAGCCCCAGCATTTT.

The chain is built from TRBV5-1 and TRBJ2-7; maybe TRBD2 (5 bases). CDR1 and CDR2 (germline): SGHRS, YFSETQ. The CDR3 is 13 residues long. Trimming pared 0 bases from V and 7 bases from J, leaving 11 bases between. CDR3 DNA sequence: TGCGCCAGCAGCTTGGGTGGGAGTGGAGAGCAGTACTTC. It translates to CASSLGGSGEQYF.

The chain uses TRBV5-8 and TRBJ1-2, with D perhaps TRBD1 (6 bases). Per germline, CDR1 SGHTS and CDR2 YDEGEE. The CDR3 is 14 residues long. The V end was cut by 2 bases, the J end by 7 bases, with 15 bases between. This chain's CDR3 is CASSLTPIGGGYTF. CDR3 nucleotides: TGTGCCAGCAGCTTAACTCCAATAGGGGGTGGCTACACCTTC.

This clone was picked up one time. The chain carries TRBV7-9 and TRBJ2-1; D ambiguous. Germline CDR1 SEHNR, CDR2 FQNEAQ (reference sequence). The V end lost 6 bases, the J end lost 13 bases, and 10 bases lay between the germline ends. CDR3 size: 10 residues. DNA of the CDR3: TGTGCCAGCAGAGGGAACAGCCAGTTCTTC. Encoded protein: CASRGNSQFF.

V usage is TRBV5-6 and J usage is TRBJ1-1; 8 nucleotides agree with TRBD1. This CDR3 has 14 residues. V lost 0 bases, J lost 3 bases, and 1 base stayed unmatched. Germline V lookup: CDR1 SGHDT, CDR2 YYEEEE. CDR3 nucleotides: TGTGCCAGCAGCTTGGACAGGGGGTACACTGAAGCTTTCTTT. It encodes CASSLDRGYTEAFF.

V and J are TRBV27 and TRBJ2-6; D might be TRBD1 (6 bases). Trimming stripped 5 bases from V and 1 base from J, with 12 bases between. Germline CDR1 and CDR2: MNHEY and SMNVEV (reference sequence). The CDR3 consists of 16 residues. The CDR3 region is CASSHGTPSGANVLTF. DNA of the CDR3: TGTGCCAGCAGTCACGGGACACCTTCTGGGGCCAACGTCCTGACTTTC.

The genes are TRBV28 and TRBJ2-1, with no clear D. From germline, CDR1 is MDHEN and CDR2 SYDVKM. The CDR3 loop spans 16 amino acids. Trimming took off 4 bases at V and 0 bases at J, with 13 bases between the two ends. The CDR3 protein is CASSSYSRSSYNEQFF. In DNA, the CDR3 is TGTGCCAGCAGTTCCTACTCTAGAAGCTCCTACAATGAGCAGTTCTTC.

The sample holds one count of this clone. CDR3 nucleotides: TGTGCCAGCAGTTTATGGAAGCTCGGGACAGGGGCCCAGGGTAATGAGCAGTTCTTC. Translating gives CASSLWKLGTGAQGNEQFF. J is TRBJ2-1 and V is TRBV27; 10 nucleotides agree with TRBD1. Germline V gene lookup returns CDR1 MNHEY and CDR2 SMNVEV (reference sequence). V gave up 1 base and J gave up 7 bases; unmatched junction bases: 16. This CDR3 spans 19 amino acids.

The chain uses TRBV7-9 and TRBJ2-4; D call uncertain. V dropped 0 bases and J dropped 3 bases, with 9 bases sitting between them. The CDR3 runs 15 residues. Germline V gives CDR1 SEHNR, CDR2 FQNEAQ (reference sequence). In nucleotides, the CDR3 is TGTGCCAGCAGCTTAGCGCTATTCCACAAAAACATTCAGTACTTC. This codes for CASSLALFHKNIQYF. The full variable domain, rest sourced from reference TRBV7-9 and TRBJ2-4, is DTGVSQNPRHKITKRGQNVTFRCDPISEHNRLYWYRQTLGQGPEFLTYFQNEAQLEKSRLLSDRFSAERPKGSFSTLEIQRTEQGDSAMYLCASSLALFHKNIQYFGAGTRLSVL.

V gene TRBV5-4 combines with J gene TRBJ1-1, with D hard to call. The ends were cut back, 7 bases at V and 4 bases at J, with 11 bases in the middle. Germline CDR1 is SGHNT and CDR2 is YYREEE (reference sequence). The CDR3 extends over 12 amino acids. The CDR3 here is CASAQVGTEAFF. CDR3 coding DNA: TGTGCCAGCGCCCAGGTAGGCACTGAAGCTTTCTTT.

The rearrangement joins TRBV2 to TRBJ2-5; weak D call: TRBD2 (6 bases). In germline, CDR1 is SNHLY, CDR2 FYNNEI. The germline V and J ends were trimmed by 1 base and 5 bases, with 17 bases remaining between them. This CDR3 comprises 16 residues. The CDR3: CASSEGRLARGETQYF. DNA for the CDR3: TGTGCCAGCAGTGAAGGGAGGCTAGCGAGGGGTGAGACCCAGTACTTC.

The CDR3 region is CASSYQSEAFF. The DNA for the CDR3 is TGTGCCAGCAGCTACCAGTCTGAAGCTTTCTTT. The V and J genes are TRBV5-6 and TRBJ1-1; D gene uncertain. The CDR3 extends over 11 amino acids. The germline CDR1 and CDR2 sequences are SGHDT and YYEEEE. V was shortened by 3 bases and J by 6 bases, with 6 bases between the two germline ends.

The chain recombines TRBV13 with TRBJ1-6; 7 bases match TRBD1. The CDR3 totals 14 residues. The V gene end was trimmed by 2 bases and the J gene end by 10 bases; junction bases not matched to a gene: 5. Germline assignment: CDR1 PRHDT and CDR2 FYEKMQ (reference sequence). The CDR3 DNA sequence: TGTGCCAGCAGCTTAAGAGGGGGCGGATCACCCCTCCACTTT. This sequence encodes CASSLRGGGSPLHF.

Only one count was recorded for this clone. V gene TRBV7-8 combines with J gene TRBJ2-5; perhaps TRBD1 as D (6 bases). V was cut by 4 bases and J by 1 base, with 16 bases left in between. Germline CDR1 reads SGHVS; CDR2 reads FQNEAQ. The CDR3 has 16 amino acids. Written as DNA, the CDR3 is TGTGCCAGCAGCTCTATCCTACAGGGAATCCAAGAGACCCAGTACTTC. It yields the protein CASSSILQGIQETQYF.

The chain joins TRBV6-5 to TRBJ2-3; 9 nucleotides line up with TRBD2. The CDR3 runs 15 residues. J gave up 0 bases and V 5 bases, and 3 bases lay outside the gene matches. CDR1 is MNHEY, CDR2 SVGAGI, per germline. CDR3 nucleotides: TGTGCCAGCAGTCAACTAGCGGGTAGCACAGATACGCAGTATTTT. Protein: CASSQLAGSTDTQYF.

The rearrangement joins TRBV6-1 to TRBJ1-2, with 9 bases that match TRBD1. Unmatched junction bases numbered 6, after V lost 4 bases and J lost 6 bases. Germline lookup yields CDR1 MNHNS and CDR2 SASEGT. The CDR3 runs 14 residues. DNA for the CDR3: TGTGCCAGCAGTGGGGGACAGGGACGAGATGGCTACACCTTC. Amino acid sequence: CASSGGQGRDGYTF.

The chain is built from TRBV5-6 and TRBJ2-5, with 8 nucleotides matching TRBD1. The CDR3 length is 13 residues. Germline CDR1 SGHDT, CDR2 YYEEEE. J lost 12 bases, V lost 0 bases, and 7 bases had no gene match. CDR3 nucleotide sequence: TGTGCCAGCAGCTTGGATTGGGCAGGGGGCAAGTACTTC. The encoded protein is CASSLDWAGGKYF. Variable domain in full (rest from reference TRBV5-6 and TRBJ2-5): DAGVTQSPTHLIKTRGQQVTLRCSPKSGHDTVSWYQQALGQGPQFIFQYYEEEERQRGNFPDRFSGHQFPNYSSELNVNALLLGDSALYLCASSLDWAGGKYFGPGTRLLVL.

The V call is TRBV6-4, the J call TRBJ2-6; no clear D. The CDR3 extends over 15 amino acids. CDR1 and CDR2 from the germline V gene are MRHNA and SNTAGT. Deletions cut 4 bases from V and 4 bases from J, with 11 bases between. CDR3 nucleotide sequence: TGTGCCAGCAGTGCTAAGGGCGCGGGGGCCAACGTCCTGACTTTC. Translation gives CASSAKGAGANVLTF.

The chain carries TRBV4-1 and TRBJ2-2; D remains unclear. V lost 4 bases to trimming and J lost 6 bases, with 3 bases between them. The CDR3 totals 11 residues. Germline assignment: CDR1 MGHRA and CDR2 YSYEKL. The CDR3 nucleotides are TGCGCCAGCAGCCGCCCCGGGGAGCTGTTTTTT. It is translated as CASSRPGELFF.

This chain links TRBV7-9 with TRBJ1-3; D gene ambiguous. The CDR3 contains 16 residues. V was cut by 3 bases and J by 0 bases, with 12 bases left in between. Per the germline V gene, CDR1 is SEHNR and CDR2 is FQNEAQ (reference sequence). Here the CDR3 DNA reads TGTGCCAGCAGCTTCCTGATGGGTCCCTCTGGAAACACCATATATTTT. Encoded protein: CASSFLMGPSGNTIYF.

This CDR3 is CASSLGGAPTYNEQFF. The CDR3 DNA follows: TGCGCCAGCAGCTTGGGTGGGGCCCCCACCTACAATGAGCAGTTCTTC. The rearrangement links TRBV5-1 to TRBJ2-1, with D possibly being TRBD1 (5 bases). V was pared by 0 bases and J by 2 bases, with 12 bases between. This CDR3 is 16 amino acids long. In germline, CDR1 is SGHRS, CDR2 YFSETQ.

The chain employs TRBV7-2 and TRBJ1-6; D is unresolved. Trimming shortened V by 5 bases and J by 6 bases, and 14 bases separated the two germline ends. Germline assignment: CDR1 SGHTA and CDR2 FQGNSA. This CDR3 is 15 amino acids long. The CDR3 sequence is CASSLLFSGNSPLHF. DNA for the CDR3: TGTGCCAGCAGCCTCCTTTTTAGCGGTAATTCACCCCTCCACTTT. Drawing the rest from reference TRBV7-2 and TRBJ1-6, the complete variable domain is GAGVSQSPSNKVTEKGKDVELRCDPISGHTALYWYRQSLGQGLEFLIYFQGNSAPDKSGLPSDRFSAERTGGSVSTLTIQRTQQEDSAVYLCASSLLFSGNSPLHFGNGTRLTVT.

The chain carries TRBV6-4 and TRBJ1-2, with D uncertain. Germline values: CDR1 MRHNA, CDR2 SNTAGT. V was cut by 6 bases and J by 5 bases, with 16 bases left in between. There are 14 residues in the CDR3. CDR3: CASRDRHGKYGYTF. The CDR3 nucleotides are TGTGCCAGCAGGGATAGGCATGGAAAATATGGCTACACCTTC.